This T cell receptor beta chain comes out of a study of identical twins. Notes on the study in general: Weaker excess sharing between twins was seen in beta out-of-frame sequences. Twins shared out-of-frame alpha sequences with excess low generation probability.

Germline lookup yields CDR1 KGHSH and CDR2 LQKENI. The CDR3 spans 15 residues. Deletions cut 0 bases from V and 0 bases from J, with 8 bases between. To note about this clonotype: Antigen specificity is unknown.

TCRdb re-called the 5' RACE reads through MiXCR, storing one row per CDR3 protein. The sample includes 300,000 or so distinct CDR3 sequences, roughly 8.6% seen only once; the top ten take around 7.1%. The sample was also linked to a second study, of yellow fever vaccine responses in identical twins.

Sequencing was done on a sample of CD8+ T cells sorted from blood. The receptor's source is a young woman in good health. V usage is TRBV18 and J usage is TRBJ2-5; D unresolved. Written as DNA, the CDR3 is TGTGCCAGCTCACCACCGATCTCAAACCAAGAGACCCAGTACTTC. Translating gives CASSPPISNQETQYF.